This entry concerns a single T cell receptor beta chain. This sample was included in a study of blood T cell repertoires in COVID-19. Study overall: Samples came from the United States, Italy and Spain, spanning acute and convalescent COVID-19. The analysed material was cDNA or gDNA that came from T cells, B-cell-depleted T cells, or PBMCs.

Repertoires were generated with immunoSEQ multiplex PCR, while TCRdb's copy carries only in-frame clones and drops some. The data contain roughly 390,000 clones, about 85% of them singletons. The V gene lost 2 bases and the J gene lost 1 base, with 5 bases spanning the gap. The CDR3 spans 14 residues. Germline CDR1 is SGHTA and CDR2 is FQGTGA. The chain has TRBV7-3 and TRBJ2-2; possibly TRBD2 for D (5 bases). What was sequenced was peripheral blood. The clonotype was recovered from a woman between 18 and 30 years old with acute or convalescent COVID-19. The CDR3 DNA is TGTGCCAGCAGCTTAGGAGGGAACACCGGGGAGCTGTTTTTT. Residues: CASSLGGNTGELFF.